Presented here are 17 T cell receptor beta chains from one specimen sequenced in a study of blood T cell repertoires in COVID-19. Sequencing was performed with immunoSEQ multiplex PCR; in TCRdb, only in-frame clones are kept and a portion is missing. The data hold 8,500 to 10,000 clones, with 81% observed a single time. Sequences were obtained from peripheral blood. The origin of the receptors is a man between 60 and 75 years old with active COVID-19.

This chain's CDR3 is CASSAWTGGDQPQHF. The CDR3 nucleotides are TGTGCCAGTAGTGCCTGGACAGGGGGGGATCAGCCCCAGCATTTT. The chain carries TRBV19 and TRBJ1-5; 10 nucleotides line up with TRBD1. Germline CDR1 and CDR2: LNHDA and SQIVND (reference sequence). Trimming removed 5 bases from V and 5 bases from J; junction bases left unmatched: 6. The CDR3 totals 15 residues.

The chain combines TRBV7-2 with TRBJ2-3; D not resolved. The V end was cut by 7 bases, the J end by 5 bases, with 7 bases between. CDR1 is SGHTA, CDR2 FQGNSA, per germline. This CDR3 contains 11 residues. The CDR3 DNA reads TGTGCCAGCACCAAACAAGATACGCAGTATTTT. Its protein product is CASTKQDTQYF.

This chain connects TRBV19 to TRBJ1-5; D gene ambiguous. With 6 bases removed from V and 9 bases from J, the gap between germline ends came to 15 bases. CDR3 length: 13 amino acids. Germline-derived CDR1 and CDR2 are LNHDA and SQIVND (reference sequence). CDR3 sequence: CASRMGGNGPQHF. The CDR3 DNA reads TGTGCCAGTAGGATGGGAGGGAACGGGCCCCAGCATTTT. Together with reference TRBV19 and TRBJ1-5, the CDR3 gives the full variable domain: DGGITQSPKYLFRKEGQNVTLSCEQNLNHDAMYWYRQDPGQGLRLIYYSQIVNDFQKGDIAEGYSVSREKKESFPLTVTSAQKNPTAFYLCASRMGGNGPQHFGDGTRLSIL.

V is TRBV24-1 and J is TRBJ2-2, with D tentatively TRBD2 (6 bases). The germline gives CDR1 KGHDR, CDR2 SFDVKD. V was shortened by 3 bases and J by 8 bases, with 9 bases between the two germline ends. This CDR3 has 13 residues. The chain's CDR3 is CATSDAGRGELFF. As DNA, the CDR3 is TGTGCCACCAGTGATGCGGGGCGGGGGGAGCTGTTTTTT.

J is TRBJ2-1 and V is TRBV7-3, with TRBD2 as a possible D gene (5 bases). The ends were cut back, 4 bases at V and 14 bases at J, with 15 bases in the middle. This CDR3 has 12 residues. CDR1 SGHTA and CDR2 FQGTGA come from the germline V gene. In DNA, the CDR3 is TGTGCCAGCAGCTCTCTCACTAGTATGAAGTTCTTC. Its translation is CASSSLTSMKFF.

V is TRBV18 and J is TRBJ2-3, with 8 bases fitting TRBD2. The J segment lost 5 bases and the V segment lost 6 bases, leaving 7 bases of the junction unmatched. The CDR3 consists of 14 residues. Germline V CDR1 and CDR2: KGHSH, LQKENI. For the CDR3, the DNA is TGTGCCAGCTCCTCCGGGGGGGCGAGAGATACGCAGTATTTT. This translates into CASSSGGARDTQYF.

The chain has TRBV2 and TRBJ2-3, with TRBD1 as a possible D gene (6 bases). The V gene lost 5 bases and the J gene lost 2 bases, with 14 bases spanning the gap. There are 15 residues in the CDR3. Germline V gene lookup returns CDR1 SNHLY and CDR2 FYNNEI. CDR3 DNA: TGTGCCAGCAGTCCCGGGACACCTTACACAGATACGCAGTATTTT. Its protein product is CASSPGTPYTDTQYF. Looking up the rest from reference TRBV2 and TRBJ2-3 gives the full variable domain: EPEVTQTPSHQVTQMGQEVILRCVPISNHLYFYWYRQILGQKVEFLVSFYNNEISEKSEIFDDQFSVERPDGSNFTLKIRSTKLEDSAMYFCASSPGTPYTDTQYFGPGTRLTVL.

The chain recombines TRBV29-1 with TRBJ2-1; D is perhaps TRBD1 (5 bases). This CDR3 is built from 14 residues. In germline, CDR1 is SQVTM, CDR2 ANQGSEA. Trimming cost V 4 bases and J 6 bases, with 16 bases left between them. The CDR3: CSVARQGYGNEQFF. The CDR3 DNA is TGCAGCGTTGCTCGCCAGGGTTACGGCAATGAGCAGTTCTTC.

This clone was seen a single time. The rearrangement uses TRBV20-1 and TRBJ1-2, with TRBD1 matching 7 bases. CDR1 and CDR2 from the germline V gene are DFQATT and SNEGSKA (reference sequence). CDR3 size: 16 residues. The ends lost 3 bases at V and 2 bases at J; junction bases unmatched: 12. The CDR3 nucleotides read TGCAGTGCTAGTATGCCTGTTAGGGGGCCAAACTATGGCTACACCTTC. Translated, it gives CSASMPVRGPNYGYTF.

The chain links TRBV9 to TRBJ1-6, with D unresolved. The CDR3 is made up of 11 amino acids. The germline gives CDR1 SGDLS, CDR2 YYNGEE. V lost 7 bases and J 8 bases, leaving 7 bases between the germline ends. The DNA of the CDR3 is TGTGCCAGCGGTCGAGATTCACCCCTCCACTTT. Residues: CASGRDSPLHF.

This clone was seen a single time. V usage is TRBV6-1 and J usage is TRBJ2-7; maybe TRBD1 (6 bases). The V end lost 6 bases, the J end lost 0 bases, and 15 bases lay between the germline ends. The CDR3 has 15 amino acids. In germline, CDR1 is MNHNS, CDR2 SASEGT. The CDR3: CASSSTGDSSYEQYF. CDR3 DNA: TGTGCCAGCAGCTCGACAGGTGACAGCTCCTACGAGCAGTACTTC.

V is TRBV5-6 and J is TRBJ2-1, with TRBD2 identical over 9 bases. CDR3 length equals 16 residues. CDR1 and CDR2 (germline): SGHDT, YYEEEE. V lost 4 bases and J lost 8; bases outside the gene matches: 13. The CDR3 DNA follows: TGTGCCAGCAGCCCGGTCCAGCGGGGGGCAAGGCATGAGCAGTTCTTC. Translating gives CASSPVQRGARHEQFF.

The chain links TRBV19 to TRBJ1-2, with D perhaps matching TRBD1 (6 bases). Germline V lookup: CDR1 LNHDA, CDR2 SQIVND (reference sequence). The CDR3 extends over 14 amino acids. Trimming pared 6 bases from V and 0 bases from J, leaving 11 bases between. The chain's CDR3 is CASRNRAPNYGYTF. The CDR3 DNA sequence: TGTGCCAGTAGGAACAGGGCCCCTAACTATGGCTACACCTTC.

This clone was seen once. This chain connects TRBV29-1 to TRBJ2-5; D is undetermined. The CDR3 covers 12 residues. Trimming took off 7 bases at V and 2 bases at J, with 11 bases between the two ends. The germline V gene has CDR1 SQVTM and CDR2 ANQGSEA. The CDR3 DNA is TGCAGCGCCGTCCCTGTTCAAGAGACCCAGTACTTC. This codes for CSAVPVQETQYF.

The sample holds a few counts of this clone. The DNA of the CDR3 is TGTGCCAGTAGTATAGGTGGGGGAGGAAACAATGAGCAGTTCTTC. Its protein product is CASSIGGGGNNEQFF. The chain links TRBV19 to TRBJ2-1, with D perhaps TRBD2 (6 bases). V dropped 1 base and J dropped 5 bases, with 12 bases sitting between them. The CDR3 loop spans 15 amino acids. Germline CDR1 and CDR2: LNHDA and SQIVND (reference sequence).

This chain joins TRBV28 and TRBJ1-5; D is ambiguous. The germline V gene encodes CDR1 MDHEN and CDR2 SYDVKM. This CDR3 is 14 amino acids long. Between the trimmed V and J ends, which lost 2 bases and 9 bases, there was a span of 14 bases. As DNA, the CDR3 is TGTGCCAGCAGTTTAAACAGTTTCCCCTGGCCCCAGCATTTT. Amino acids: CASSLNSFPWPQHF.

The CDR3 sequence: CASSKGTAPAGEQFF. CDR3 nucleotide sequence: TGTGCCAGTAGTAAAGGGACAGCCCCAGCCGGTGAGCAGTTCTTC. This chain links TRBV19 with TRBJ2-1; 7 bases map to TRBD1. The germline CDR1 and CDR2 sequences are LNHDA and SQIVND (reference sequence). J gave up 9 bases and V 4 bases, and 12 bases lay outside the gene matches. This CDR3 has 15 residues. Complete variable domain (other parts from reference TRBV19 and TRBJ2-1): DGGITQSPKYLFRKEGQNVTLSCEQNLNHDAMYWYRQDPGQGLRLIYYSQIVNDFQKGDIAEGYSVSREKKESFPLTVTSAQKNPTAFYLCASSKGTAPAGEQFFGPGTRLTVL.